This TCR beta chain appears in the sequencing data of a study of cytomegalovirus exposure and HLA in healthy donors. The CDR3 runs 16 residues. V dropped 0 bases and J dropped 10; count of bases not matched to a gene: 6. Germline values: CDR1 MNHEY, CDR2 SVGAGI. Overall study findings and caveats: Data from an earlier analysis indicated that most TCR beta V segments were productive either about 87% or about 30% of the time. Highly shared variants forming one cluster were likely a sequencing artifact.

This clone was counted a few times. Its cognate antigen is unknown. This PCR relied on a set of 60 Vbeta primers and 13 Jbeta primers. Sequencing was performed with immunoSEQ multiplex PCR; in TCRdb, only in-frame clones are kept and a portion is missing. This table has about 40,000 clones, 66% appearing once. This TCR was recovered from a man between 45 and 60 years old in good health and CMV-seropositive. The sample comprised PBMCs. This chain connects TRBV6-5 to TRBJ1-6, with TRBD1 matching over 10 bases. CDR3 residues: CASSYSGDRGNSPLHF. DNA for the CDR3: TGTGCCAGCAGTTACTCGGGGGACAGGGGTAACTCACCCCTCCACTTT.